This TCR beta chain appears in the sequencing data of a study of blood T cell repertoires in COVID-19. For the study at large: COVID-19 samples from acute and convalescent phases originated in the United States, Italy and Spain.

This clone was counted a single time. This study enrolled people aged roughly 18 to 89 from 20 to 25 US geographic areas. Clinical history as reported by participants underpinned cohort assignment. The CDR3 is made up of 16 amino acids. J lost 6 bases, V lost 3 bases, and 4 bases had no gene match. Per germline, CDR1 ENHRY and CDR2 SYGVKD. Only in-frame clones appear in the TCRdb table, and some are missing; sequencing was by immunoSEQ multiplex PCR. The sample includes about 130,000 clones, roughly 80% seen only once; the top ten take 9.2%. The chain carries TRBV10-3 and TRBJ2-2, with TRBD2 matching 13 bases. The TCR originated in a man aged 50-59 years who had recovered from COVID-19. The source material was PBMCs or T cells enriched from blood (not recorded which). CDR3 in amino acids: CAISEGLAGVPGELFF. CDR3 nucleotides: TGTGCCATCAGTGAAGGACTAGCGGGGGTACCCGGGGAGCTGTTTTTT.